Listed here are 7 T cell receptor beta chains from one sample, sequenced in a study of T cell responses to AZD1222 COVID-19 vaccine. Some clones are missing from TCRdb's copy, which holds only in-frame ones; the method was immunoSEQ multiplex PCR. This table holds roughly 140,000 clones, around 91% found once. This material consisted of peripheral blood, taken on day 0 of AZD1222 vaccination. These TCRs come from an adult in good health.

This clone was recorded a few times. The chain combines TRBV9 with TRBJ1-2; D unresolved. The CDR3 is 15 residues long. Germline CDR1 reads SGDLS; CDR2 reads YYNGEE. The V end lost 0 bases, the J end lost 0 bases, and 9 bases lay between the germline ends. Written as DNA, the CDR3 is TGTGCCAGCAGCGTAGTCCTCGGGACTAACTATGGCTACACCTTC. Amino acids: CASSVVLGTNYGYTF.

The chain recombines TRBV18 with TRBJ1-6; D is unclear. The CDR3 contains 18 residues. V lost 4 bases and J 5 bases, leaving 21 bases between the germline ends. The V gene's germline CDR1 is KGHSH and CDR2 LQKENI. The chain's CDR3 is CASSLHPSGEPDNSPLHF. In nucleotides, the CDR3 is TGTGCCAGCTCACTTCACCCCTCAGGAGAACCCGATAATTCACCCCTCCACTTT.

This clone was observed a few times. The CDR3 here is CASSKVLRGNADTQYF. The CDR3 DNA reads TGTGCCAGCAGCAAAGTTTTGCGGGGGAACGCAGATACGCAGTATTTT. The chain uses TRBV21-1 and TRBJ2-3; the DNA was not compared with TRBD2, the D call given in the table. TRBV21-1 is shown as a pseudogene. The CDR3 has 16 amino acids.

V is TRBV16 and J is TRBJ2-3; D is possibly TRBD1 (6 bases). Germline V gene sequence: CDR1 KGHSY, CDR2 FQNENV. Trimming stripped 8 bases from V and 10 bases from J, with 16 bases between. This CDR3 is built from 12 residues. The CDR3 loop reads CASAQAGAPQYF. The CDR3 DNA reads TGTGCCAGCGCCCAAGCAGGGGCCCCGCAGTATTTT.

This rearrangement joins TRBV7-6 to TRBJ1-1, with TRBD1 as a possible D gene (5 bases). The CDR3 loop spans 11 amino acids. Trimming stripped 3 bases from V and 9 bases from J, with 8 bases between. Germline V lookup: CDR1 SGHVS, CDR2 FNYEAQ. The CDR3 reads CASSLRQQAFF. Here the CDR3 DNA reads TGTGCCAGCAGCTTGAGACAGCAAGCTTTCTTT.

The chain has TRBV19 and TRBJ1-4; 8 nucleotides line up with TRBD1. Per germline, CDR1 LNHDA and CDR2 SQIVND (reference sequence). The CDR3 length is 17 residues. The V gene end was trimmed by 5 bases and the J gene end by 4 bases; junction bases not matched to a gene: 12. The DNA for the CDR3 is TGTGCCAGTAGTCCGGGACAGGTCCTTCTCCTTAATGAAAAACTGTTTTTT. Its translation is CASSPGQVLLLNEKLFF.

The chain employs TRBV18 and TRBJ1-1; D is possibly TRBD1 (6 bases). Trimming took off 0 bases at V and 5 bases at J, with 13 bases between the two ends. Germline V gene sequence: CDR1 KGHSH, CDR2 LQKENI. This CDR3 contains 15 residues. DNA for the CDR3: TGTGCCAGCTCACCACCATCTAGAGGGGGAACTGAAGCTTTCTTT. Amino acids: CASSPPSRGGTEAFF. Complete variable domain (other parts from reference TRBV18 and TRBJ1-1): NAGVMQNPRHLVRRRGQEARLRCSPMKGHSHVYWYRQLPEEGLKFMVYLQKENIIDESGMPKERFSAEFPKEGPSILRIQQVVRGDSAAYFCASSPPSRGGTEAFFGQGTRLTVV.